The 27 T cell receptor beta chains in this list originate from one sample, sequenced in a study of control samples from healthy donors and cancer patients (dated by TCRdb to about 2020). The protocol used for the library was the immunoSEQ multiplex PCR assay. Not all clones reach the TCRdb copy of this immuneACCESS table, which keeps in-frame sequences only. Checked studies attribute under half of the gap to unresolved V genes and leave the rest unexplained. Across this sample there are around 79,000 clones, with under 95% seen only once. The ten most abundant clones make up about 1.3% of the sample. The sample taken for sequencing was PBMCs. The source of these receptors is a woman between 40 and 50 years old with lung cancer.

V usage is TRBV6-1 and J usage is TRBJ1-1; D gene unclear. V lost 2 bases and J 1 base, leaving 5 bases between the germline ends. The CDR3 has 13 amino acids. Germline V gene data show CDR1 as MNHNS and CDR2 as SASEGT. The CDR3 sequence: CASSEWGNTEAFF. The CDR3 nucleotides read TGTGCCAGCAGTGAATGGGGGAACACTGAAGCTTTCTTT.

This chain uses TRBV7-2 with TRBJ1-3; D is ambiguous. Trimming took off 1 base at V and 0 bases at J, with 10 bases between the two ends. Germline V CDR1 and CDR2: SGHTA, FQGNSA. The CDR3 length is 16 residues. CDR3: CASSLGSQLSGNTIYF. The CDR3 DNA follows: TGTGCCAGCAGCTTAGGGAGCCAGCTCTCTGGAAACACCATATATTTT.

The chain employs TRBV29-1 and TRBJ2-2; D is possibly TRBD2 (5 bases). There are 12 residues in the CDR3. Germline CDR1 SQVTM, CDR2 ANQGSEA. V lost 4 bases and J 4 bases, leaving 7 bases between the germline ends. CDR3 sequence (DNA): TGCAGCGTTGCGGGAACCACCGGGGAGCTGTTTTTT. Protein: CSVAGTTGELFF.

The DNA for the CDR3 is TGTGCCAGCAGCCGAGAGAACAGTCAGCCCCAGCATTTT. Translation: CASSRENSQPQHF. J is TRBJ1-5 and V is TRBV5-4; D gene unclear. With 4 bases removed from V and 6 bases from J, the gap between germline ends came to 11 bases. CDR3 length equals 13 residues. CDR1 SGHNT and CDR2 YYREEE come from the germline V gene (reference sequence).

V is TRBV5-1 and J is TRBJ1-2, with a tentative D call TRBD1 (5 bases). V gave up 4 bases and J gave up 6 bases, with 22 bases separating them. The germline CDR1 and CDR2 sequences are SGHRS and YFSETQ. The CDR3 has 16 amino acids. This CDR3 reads CASSLEGVGAVHGYTF. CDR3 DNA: TGCGCCAGCAGCCTGGAAGGGGTGGGTGCAGTACATGGCTACACCTTC.

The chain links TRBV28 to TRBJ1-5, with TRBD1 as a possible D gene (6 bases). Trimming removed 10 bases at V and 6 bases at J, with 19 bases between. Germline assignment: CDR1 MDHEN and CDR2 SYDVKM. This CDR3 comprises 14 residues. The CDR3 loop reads CATREVGGIQPQHF. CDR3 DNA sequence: TGTGCCACCCGGGAGGTCGGGGGCATTCAGCCCCAGCATTTT.

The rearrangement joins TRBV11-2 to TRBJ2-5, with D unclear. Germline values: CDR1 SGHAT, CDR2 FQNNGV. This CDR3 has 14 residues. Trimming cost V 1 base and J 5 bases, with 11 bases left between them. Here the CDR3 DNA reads TGTGCCAGCAGCTTAGGCCCGGCAGTTGAGACCCAGTACTTC. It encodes CASSLGPAVETQYF.

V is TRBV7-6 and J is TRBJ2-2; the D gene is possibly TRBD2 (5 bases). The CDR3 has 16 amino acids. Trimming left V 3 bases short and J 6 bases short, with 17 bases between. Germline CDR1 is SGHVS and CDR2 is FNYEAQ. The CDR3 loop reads CASSFSSSKRAGELFF. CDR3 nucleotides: TGTGCCAGCAGCTTTAGTAGTTCGAAGAGGGCCGGGGAGCTGTTTTTT.

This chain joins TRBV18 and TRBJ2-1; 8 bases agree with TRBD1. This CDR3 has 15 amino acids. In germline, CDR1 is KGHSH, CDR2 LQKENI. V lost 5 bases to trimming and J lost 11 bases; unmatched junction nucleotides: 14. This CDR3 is CASSATGQDPNKQFF. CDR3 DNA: TGTGCCAGCTCAGCAACGGGACAGGATCCGAATAAGCAGTTCTTC.

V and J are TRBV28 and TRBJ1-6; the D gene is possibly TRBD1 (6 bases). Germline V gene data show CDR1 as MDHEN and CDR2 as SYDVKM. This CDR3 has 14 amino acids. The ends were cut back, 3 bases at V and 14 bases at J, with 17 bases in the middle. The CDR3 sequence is CASSFSTGTPALHF. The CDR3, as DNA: TGTGCCAGCAGTTTTTCCACAGGGACTCCGGCCCTCCACTTT. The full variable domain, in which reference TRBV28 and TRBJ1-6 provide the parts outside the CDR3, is DVKVTQSSRYLVKRTGEKVFLECVQDMDHENMFWYRQDPGLGLRLIYFSYDVKMKEKGDIPEGYSVSREKKERFSLILESASTNQTSMYLCASSFSTGTPALHFGNGTRLTVT.

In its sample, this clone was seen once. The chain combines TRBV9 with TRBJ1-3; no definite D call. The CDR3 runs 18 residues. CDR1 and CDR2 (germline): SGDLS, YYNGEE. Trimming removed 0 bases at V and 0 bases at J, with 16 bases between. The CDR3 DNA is TGTGCCAGCAGCGTAGTTTTAAATGGCCAGATCTCTGGAAACACCATATATTTT. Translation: CASSVVLNGQISGNTIYF.

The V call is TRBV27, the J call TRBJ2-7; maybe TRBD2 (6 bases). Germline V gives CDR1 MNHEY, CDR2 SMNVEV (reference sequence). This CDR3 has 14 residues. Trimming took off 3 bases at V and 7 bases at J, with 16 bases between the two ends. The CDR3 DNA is TGTGCCAGCAGTTTCTTTGGAGGGGCAGCGGAGCAGTACTTC. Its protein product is CASSFFGGAAEQYF.

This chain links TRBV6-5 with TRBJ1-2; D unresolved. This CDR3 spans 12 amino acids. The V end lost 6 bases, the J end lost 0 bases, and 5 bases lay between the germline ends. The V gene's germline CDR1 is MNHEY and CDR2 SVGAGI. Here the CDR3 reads CASRHPNYGYTF. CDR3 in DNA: TGTGCCAGCAGGCATCCTAACTATGGCTACACCTTC.

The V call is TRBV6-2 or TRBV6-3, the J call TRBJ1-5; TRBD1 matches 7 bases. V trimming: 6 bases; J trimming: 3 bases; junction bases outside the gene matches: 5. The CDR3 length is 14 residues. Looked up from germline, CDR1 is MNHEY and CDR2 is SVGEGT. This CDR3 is CASSRRGDNQPQHF. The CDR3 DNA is TGTGCCAGCAGCCGCAGGGGGGACAATCAGCCCCAGCATTTT.

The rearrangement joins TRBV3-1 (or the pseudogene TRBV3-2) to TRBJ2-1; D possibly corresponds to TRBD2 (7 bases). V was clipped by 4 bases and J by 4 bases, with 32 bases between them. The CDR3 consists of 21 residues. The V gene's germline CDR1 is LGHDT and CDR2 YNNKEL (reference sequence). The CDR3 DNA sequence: TGTGCCAGCAGCCCGAAAACAGGGTACGACGGACTAGGGGGACGGTACAATGAGCAGTTCTTC. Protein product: CASSPKTGYDGLGGRYNEQFF.

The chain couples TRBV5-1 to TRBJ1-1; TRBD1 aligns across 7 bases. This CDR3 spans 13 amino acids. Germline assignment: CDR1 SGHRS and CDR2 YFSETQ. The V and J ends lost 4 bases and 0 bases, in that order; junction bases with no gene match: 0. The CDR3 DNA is TGCGCCAGCAGCGGGACAGTGAACACTGAAGCTTTCTTT. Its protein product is CASSGTVNTEAFF.

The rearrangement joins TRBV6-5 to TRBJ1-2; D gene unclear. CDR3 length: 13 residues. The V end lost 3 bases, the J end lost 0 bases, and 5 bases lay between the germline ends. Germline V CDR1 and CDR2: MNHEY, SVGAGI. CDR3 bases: TGTGCCAGCAGTTATAGTGCTAACTATGGCTACACCTTC. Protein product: CASSYSANYGYTF.

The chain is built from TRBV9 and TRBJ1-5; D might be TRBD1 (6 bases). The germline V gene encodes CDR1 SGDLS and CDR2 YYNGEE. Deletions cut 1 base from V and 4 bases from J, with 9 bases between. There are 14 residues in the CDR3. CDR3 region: CASSVQGTNQPQHF. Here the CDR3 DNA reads TGTGCCAGCAGCGTACAGGGGACGAATCAGCCCCAGCATTTT. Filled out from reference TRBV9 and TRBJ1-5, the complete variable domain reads DSGVTQTPKHLITATGQRVTLRCSPRSGDLSVYWYQQSLDQGLQFLIQYYNGEERAKGNILERFSAQQFPDLHSELNLSSLELGDSALYFCASSVQGTNQPQHFGDGTRLSIL.

Here the CDR3 DNA reads TGTGCCAGCAGCTTGGAACTCACGGCTTTTAACTATGGCTACACCTTC. Amino acid sequence: CASSLELTAFNYGYTF. The chain is built from TRBV5-6 and TRBJ1-2; D not certain. Germline-derived CDR1 and CDR2 are SGHDT and YYEEEE. V lost 0 bases to trimming and J lost 1 base, with 13 bases between them. The CDR3 extends over 16 amino acids.

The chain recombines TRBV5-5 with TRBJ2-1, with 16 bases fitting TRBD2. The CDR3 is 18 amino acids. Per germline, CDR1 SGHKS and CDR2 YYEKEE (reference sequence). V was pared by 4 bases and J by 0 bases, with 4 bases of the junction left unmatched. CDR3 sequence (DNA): TGTGCCAGCAGCGCCGGGACTAGCGGGGGGGCCTCCTACAATGAGCAGTTCTTC. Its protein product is CASSAGTSGGASYNEQFF.

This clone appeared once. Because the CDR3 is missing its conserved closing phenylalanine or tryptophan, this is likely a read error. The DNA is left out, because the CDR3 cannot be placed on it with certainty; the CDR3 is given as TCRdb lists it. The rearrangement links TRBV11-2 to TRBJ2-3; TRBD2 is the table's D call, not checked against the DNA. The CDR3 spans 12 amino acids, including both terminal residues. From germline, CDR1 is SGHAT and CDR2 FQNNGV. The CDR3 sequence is CASSLDRSRRDL.

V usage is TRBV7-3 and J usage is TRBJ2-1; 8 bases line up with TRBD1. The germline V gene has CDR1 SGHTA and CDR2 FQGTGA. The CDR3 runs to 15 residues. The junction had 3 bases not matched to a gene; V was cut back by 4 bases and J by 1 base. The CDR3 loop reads CASSSGQGSYNEQFF. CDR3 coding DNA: TGTGCCAGCAGCTCCGGACAGGGATCCTACAATGAGCAGTTCTTC.

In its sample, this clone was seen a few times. DNA for the CDR3: TGTGCCAGCTCACCGAAAACAGGGGGCGCCTCCTACGAGCAGTACTTC. Its translation: CASSPKTGGASYEQYF. This chain links TRBV18 with TRBJ2-7, with 9 positions matching TRBD1. The V and J ends lost 3 bases and 0 bases, in that order; junction bases with no gene match: 6. This CDR3 is 16 amino acids long. Germline V gene lookup returns CDR1 KGHSH and CDR2 LQKENI. The full variable domain, its missing parts supplied by reference TRBV18 and TRBJ2-7, is NAGVMQNPRHLVRRRGQEARLRCSPMKGHSHVYWYRQLPEEGLKFMVYLQKENIIDESGMPKERFSAEFPKEGPSILRIQQVVRGDSAAYFCASSPKTGGASYEQYFGPGTRLTVT.

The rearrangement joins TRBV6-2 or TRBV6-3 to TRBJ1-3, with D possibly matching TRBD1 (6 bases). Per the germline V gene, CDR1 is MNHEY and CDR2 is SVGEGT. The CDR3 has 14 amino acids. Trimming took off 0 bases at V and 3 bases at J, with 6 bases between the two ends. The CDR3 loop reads CASSYSDSGNTIYF. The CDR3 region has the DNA TGTGCCAGCAGTTACTCGGACAGTGGAAACACCATATATTTT.

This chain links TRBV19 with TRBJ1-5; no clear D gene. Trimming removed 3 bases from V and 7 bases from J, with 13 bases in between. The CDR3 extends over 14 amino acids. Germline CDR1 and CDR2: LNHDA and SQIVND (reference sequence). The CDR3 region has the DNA TGTGCCAGTAGTATTGGATCTGTGGAGCAGCCCCAGCATTTT. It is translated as CASSIGSVEQPQHF.

CDR3 loop: CASSLIRGLAGRVEQFF. CDR3 nucleotides: TGTGCCAGCAGCTTAATCCGGGGACTAGCGGGGCGAGTGGAGCAGTTCTTC. The V call is TRBV11-3, the J call TRBJ2-1; TRBD2 aligns across 13 bases. This CDR3 is 17 amino acids long. V gave up 2 bases and J gave up 10 bases; unmatched junction bases: 11. Germline CDR1 and CDR2: SGHNT and YENEEA.

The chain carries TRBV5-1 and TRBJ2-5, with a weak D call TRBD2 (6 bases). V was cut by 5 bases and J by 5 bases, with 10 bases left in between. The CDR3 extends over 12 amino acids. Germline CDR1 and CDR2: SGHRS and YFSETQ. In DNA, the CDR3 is TGCGCCAGCAGTGAAGGAGGGGAGACCCAGTACTTC. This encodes CASSEGGETQYF.